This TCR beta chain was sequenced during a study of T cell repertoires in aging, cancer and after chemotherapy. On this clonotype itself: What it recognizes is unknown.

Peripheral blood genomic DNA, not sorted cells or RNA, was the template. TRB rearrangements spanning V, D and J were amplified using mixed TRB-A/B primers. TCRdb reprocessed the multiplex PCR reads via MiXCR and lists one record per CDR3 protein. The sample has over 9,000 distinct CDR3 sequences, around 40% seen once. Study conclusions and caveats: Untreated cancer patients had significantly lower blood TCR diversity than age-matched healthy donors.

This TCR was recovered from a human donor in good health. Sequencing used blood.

The CDR3, as DNA: TGTGCCAGTAGTGGACTAGCGGGATACAATGAGCAGTTCTTC. Translation gives CASSGLAGYNEQFF. V is TRBV19 and J is TRBJ2-1; 12 nucleotides align to TRBD2. Germline V gene data show CDR1 as LNHDA and CDR2 as SQIVND (reference sequence). This CDR3 is built from 14 residues. J gave up 4 bases and V 5 bases, and 0 bases lay outside the gene matches.